The TCR beta chain under discussion was sequenced for a study of cytomegalovirus exposure and HLA in healthy donors. V lost 0 bases and J lost 5; bases outside the gene matches: 8. Germline V gives CDR1 SGHDN, CDR2 FVKESK. The CDR3 runs 16 residues. PCR amplification relied on 60 Vbeta primers (plus 13 Jbeta primers). The data were produced by immunoSEQ multiplex PCR, yet TCRdb's version contains in-frame clones alone and is incomplete. This repertoire includes 60,000 to 70,000 clones. The rearrangement links TRBV14 to TRBJ2-5, with 8 bases aligning to TRBD2. This TCR derives from a young man in good health and CMV-seropositive. What was sequenced was PBMCs. The CDR3 DNA follows: TGTGCCAGCAGCCAAGAGGACGGGGGGGCGTGGGAGACCCAGTACTTC. It translates to CASSQEDGGAWETQYF.